The T cell receptor (beta chain) described here comes from a study of blood T cell repertoires in COVID-19. Study-level information: The study drew acute and convalescent COVID-19 samples from the United States, Italy and Spain.

As handled by the study authors: Using reference gene primer amplification, nucleated cell counts were estimated. Clones were sequenced by immunoSEQ multiplex PCR, and TCRdb holds only the in-frame ones, with some missing. The V and J calls and clone size were taken over from that table, and D and trimming were inferred from the DNA. The sample lists tens of thousands of clones, about 85% seen once, with approximately 15% in the top ten. Germline V gives CDR1 MNHEY, CDR2 SMNVEV (reference sequence). The CDR3 covers 12 residues. Trimming pared 5 bases from V and 15 bases from J, leaving 17 bases between.

V is TRBV27 and J is TRBJ2-1, with D possibly TRBD1 on 6 matching bases. The sequenced sample consisted of peripheral blood. This clonotype was sampled from a woman between 65 and 79 years old with acute or convalescent COVID-19. CDR3 sequence: CASSKWDTYLFF. The CDR3, as DNA: TGTGCCAGCAGTAAATGGGACACGTATCTGTTCTTC.